This TCR beta chain was identified in a study of blood T cells in healthy people across ages. The CDR3 is 16 residues long. V was pared by 5 bases and J by 4 bases, with 9 bases of the junction left unmatched. Germline V gene sequence: CDR1 SGHTA, CDR2 FQGNSA. Together with a sample-barcoded 5' primer, a J-beta primer mix was included in a second PCR lasting about 7 to 12 cycles. From each sample, at least 2.5 million paired-end reads containing CDR3 were obtained. MiXCR was run by TCRdb on the 5' RACE reads, yielding one entry per CDR3 protein. The sample lists about 930,000 distinct CDR3 sequences, 25% to 35% seen once, with roughly a tenth in the top ten. The same data also contributed to another study, on T cells of mothers and their children.

The sequence came from a woman aged 40 to 50 in good health. The sequencing sample was made of blood. The chain carries TRBV7-2 and TRBJ1-3, with 9 bases that match TRBD1. In DNA, the CDR3 is TGTGCCAGCAGCCGTACAGGGGGCAGTATAGGAAACACCATATATTTT. As protein: CASSRTGGSIGNTIYF.